Sequencing of this T cell receptor (beta chain) was carried out in a study of type 1 regulatory T cells. Study information: This in vitro CD4 product, T-allo10, is enriched for Tr1 cells and alloantigen-specific.

TCRdb used MiXCR to reprocess the reads, holding one entry per CDR3 protein. Among 20,000 or so distinct CDR3 sequences listed, less than 50% were seen once. In germline, CDR1 is SGHDT, CDR2 YYEEEE. J gave up 6 bases and V 4 bases, and 12 bases lay outside the gene matches. This CDR3 has 16 residues. In regard to this clonotype: Antigen specificity is unknown.

Sequenced material: cultured T cells, either the whole culture or a sorted T cell fraction (not recorded which). The chain uses TRBV5-6 and TRBJ1-1; 10 positions agree with TRBD1. This TCR was sampled from a human donor in good health. This chain's CDR3 is CASSLLDRGGMAEAFF. The CDR3 DNA is TGTGCCAGCAGCCTCCTGGACAGGGGGGGAATGGCTGAAGCTTTCTTT.